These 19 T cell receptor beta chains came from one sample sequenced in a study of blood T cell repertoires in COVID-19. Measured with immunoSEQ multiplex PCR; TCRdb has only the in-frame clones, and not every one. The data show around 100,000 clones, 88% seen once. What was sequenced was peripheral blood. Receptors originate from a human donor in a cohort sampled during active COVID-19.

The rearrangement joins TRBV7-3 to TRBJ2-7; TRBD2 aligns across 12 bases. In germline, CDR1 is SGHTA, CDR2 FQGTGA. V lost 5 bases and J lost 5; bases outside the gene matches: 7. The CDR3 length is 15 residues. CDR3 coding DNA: TGTGCCAGCAGCGTCCGACTAGCGGGGGCCCACGAGCAGTACTTC. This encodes CASSVRLAGAHEQYF.

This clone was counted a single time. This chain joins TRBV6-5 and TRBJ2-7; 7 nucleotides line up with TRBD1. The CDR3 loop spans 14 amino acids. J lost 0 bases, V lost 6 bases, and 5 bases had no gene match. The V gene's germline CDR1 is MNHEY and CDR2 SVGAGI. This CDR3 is CASRGTAPSYEQYF. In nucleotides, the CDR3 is TGTGCCAGCAGGGGGACAGCTCCCTCCTACGAGCAGTACTTC.

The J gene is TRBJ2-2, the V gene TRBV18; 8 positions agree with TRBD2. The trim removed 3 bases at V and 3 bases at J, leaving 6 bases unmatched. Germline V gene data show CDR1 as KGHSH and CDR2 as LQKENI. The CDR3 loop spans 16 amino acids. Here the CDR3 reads CASSPTSERDTGELFF. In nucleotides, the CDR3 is TGTGCCAGCTCACCGACTAGCGAGAGGGACACCGGGGAGCTGTTTTTT.

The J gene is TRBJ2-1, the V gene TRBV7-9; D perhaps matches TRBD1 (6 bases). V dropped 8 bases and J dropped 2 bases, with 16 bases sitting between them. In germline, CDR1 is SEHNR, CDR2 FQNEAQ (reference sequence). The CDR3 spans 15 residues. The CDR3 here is CASLELGDTYNEQFF. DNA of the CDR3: TGTGCCAGCCTAGAGTTGGGGGACACCTACAATGAGCAGTTCTTC.

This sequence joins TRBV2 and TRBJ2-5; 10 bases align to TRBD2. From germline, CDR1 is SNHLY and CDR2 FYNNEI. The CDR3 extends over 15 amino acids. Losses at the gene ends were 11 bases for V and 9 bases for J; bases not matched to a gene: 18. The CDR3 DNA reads TGTGCCTCCGGTCGGGCTAGCGGGGGACCGGCGGCCCAGTACTTC. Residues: CASGRASGGPAAQYF.

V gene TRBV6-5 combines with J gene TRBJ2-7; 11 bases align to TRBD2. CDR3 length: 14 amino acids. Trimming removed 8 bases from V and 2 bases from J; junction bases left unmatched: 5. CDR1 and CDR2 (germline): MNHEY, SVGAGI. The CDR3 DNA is TGTGCCAGCGTCGGGACTAGCGGTCCCTACGAGCAGTACTTC. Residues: CASVGTSGPYEQYF.

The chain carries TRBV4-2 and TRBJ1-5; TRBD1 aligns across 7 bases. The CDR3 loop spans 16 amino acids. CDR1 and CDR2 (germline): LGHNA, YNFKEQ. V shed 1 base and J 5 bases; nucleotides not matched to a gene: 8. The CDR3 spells CASSQGVLGGDQPQHF. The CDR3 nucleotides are TGTGCCAGCAGCCAAGGGGTGTTAGGGGGCGATCAGCCCCAGCATTTT.

CDR3 in amino acids: CASSHLRQGACNQPQHF. The CDR3 DNA reads as TGCGCCAGCAGTCACCTTCGACAGGGGGCGTGCAATCAGCCCCAGCATTTT. V is TRBV23-1 and J is TRBJ1-5, with 10 bases lining up with TRBD1. TRBV23-1 is flagged as an ORF with uncertain function. The CDR3 totals 17 residues. V shed 3 bases, J shed 2 bases, and the junction held 7 bases outside the gene matches.

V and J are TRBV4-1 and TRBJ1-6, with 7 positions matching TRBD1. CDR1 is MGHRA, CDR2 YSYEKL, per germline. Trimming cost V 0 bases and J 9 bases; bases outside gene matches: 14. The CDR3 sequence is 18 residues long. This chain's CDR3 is CASSQEGKGAPRGSPLHF. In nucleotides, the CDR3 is TGCGCCAGCAGCCAAGAGGGGAAGGGGGCCCCGAGGGGTTCACCCCTCCACTTT.

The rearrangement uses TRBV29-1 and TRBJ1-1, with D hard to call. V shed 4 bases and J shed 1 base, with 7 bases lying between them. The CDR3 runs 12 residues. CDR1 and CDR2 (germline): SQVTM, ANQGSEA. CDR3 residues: CSVVPGNTEAFF. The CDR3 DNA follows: TGCAGCGTTGTACCCGGGAACACTGAAGCTTTCTTT.

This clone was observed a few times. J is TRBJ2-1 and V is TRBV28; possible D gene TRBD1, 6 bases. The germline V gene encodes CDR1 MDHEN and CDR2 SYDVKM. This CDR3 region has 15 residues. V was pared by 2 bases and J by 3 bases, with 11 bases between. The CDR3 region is CASSLSLDSYNEQFF. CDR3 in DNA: TGTGCCAGCAGTTTAAGCTTGGACAGCTACAATGAGCAGTTCTTC.

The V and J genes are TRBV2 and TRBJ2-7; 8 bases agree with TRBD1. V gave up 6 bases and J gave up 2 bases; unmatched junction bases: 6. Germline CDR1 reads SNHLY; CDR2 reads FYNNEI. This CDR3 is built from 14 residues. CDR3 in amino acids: CASRDRVAPYEQYF. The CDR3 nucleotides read TGTGCCAGCAGGGACAGGGTGGCTCCCTACGAGCAGTACTTC.

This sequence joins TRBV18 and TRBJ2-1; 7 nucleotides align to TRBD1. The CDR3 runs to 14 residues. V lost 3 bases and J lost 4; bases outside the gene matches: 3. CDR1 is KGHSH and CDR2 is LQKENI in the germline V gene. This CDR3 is CASSPRDSYNEQFF. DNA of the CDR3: TGTGCCAGCTCACCCCGGGACAGTTACAATGAGCAGTTCTTC.

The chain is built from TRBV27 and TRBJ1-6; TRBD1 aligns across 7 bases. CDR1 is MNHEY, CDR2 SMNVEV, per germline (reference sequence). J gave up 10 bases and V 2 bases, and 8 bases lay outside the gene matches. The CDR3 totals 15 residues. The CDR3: CASSLMTGRRSPLHF. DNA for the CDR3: TGTGCCAGCAGTTTAATGACAGGGAGGAGGTCACCCCTCCACTTT.

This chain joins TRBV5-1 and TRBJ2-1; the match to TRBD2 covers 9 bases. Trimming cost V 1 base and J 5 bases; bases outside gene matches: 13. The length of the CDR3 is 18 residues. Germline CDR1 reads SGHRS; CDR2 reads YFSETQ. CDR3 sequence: CASSLYISGRRRDNEQFF. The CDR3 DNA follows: TGCGCCAGCAGCTTGTATATTAGCGGGAGAAGGAGAGACAATGAGCAGTTCTTC.

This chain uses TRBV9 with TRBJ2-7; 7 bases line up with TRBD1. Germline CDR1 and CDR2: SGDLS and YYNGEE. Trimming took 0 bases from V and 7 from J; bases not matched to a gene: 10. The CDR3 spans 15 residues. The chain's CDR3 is CASSVEGAQIWEQYF. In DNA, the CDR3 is TGTGCCAGCAGCGTAGAGGGGGCGCAGATTTGGGAGCAGTACTTC.

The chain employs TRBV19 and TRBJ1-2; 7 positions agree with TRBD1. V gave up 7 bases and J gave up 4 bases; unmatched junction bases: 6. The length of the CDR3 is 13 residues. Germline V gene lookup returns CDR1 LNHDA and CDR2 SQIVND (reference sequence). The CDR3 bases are TGTGCCAGTACCCCACAGGGGAGCTATGGCTACACCTTC. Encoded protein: CASTPQGSYGYTF.

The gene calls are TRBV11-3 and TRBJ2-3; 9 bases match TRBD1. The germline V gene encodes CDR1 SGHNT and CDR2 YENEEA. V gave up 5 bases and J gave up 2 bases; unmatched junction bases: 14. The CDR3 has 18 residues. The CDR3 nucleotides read TGTGCCAGCAGCCGCAGCACATTCGGACAGGGGATCACAGATACGCAGTATTTT. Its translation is CASSRSTFGQGITDTQYF. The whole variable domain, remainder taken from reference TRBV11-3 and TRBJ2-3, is EAGVVQSPRYKIIEKKQPVAFWCNPISGHNTLYWYLQNLGQGPELLIRYENEEAVDDSQLPKDRFSAERLKGVDSTLKIQPAELGDSAVYLCASSRSTFGQGITDTQYFGPGTRLTVL.

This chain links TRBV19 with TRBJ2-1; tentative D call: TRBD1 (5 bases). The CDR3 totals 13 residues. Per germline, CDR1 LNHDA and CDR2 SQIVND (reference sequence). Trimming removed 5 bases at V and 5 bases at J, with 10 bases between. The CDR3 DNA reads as TGTGCCAGTAGTGTCGGACAAAACAATGAGCAGTTCTTC. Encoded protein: CASSVGQNNEQFF.